A single T cell receptor (beta chain) is shown here with its context. The length of the CDR3 is 13 residues. The germline V and J ends were trimmed by 8 bases and 3 bases, with 13 bases remaining between them. The sample originates from a study of response to subunit inactivated influenza vaccine. A single record per CDR3 protein comes from TCRdb applying MiXCR to the RT-PCR reads. The repertoire consists of more than 700,000 distinct CDR3 sequences, with around 21% occurring once and the leading ten covering about a tenth. The V call is TRBV23-1, the J call TRBJ2-5; no firm D call. TRBV23-1 is reported as an ORF; its role is uncertain. Source: PBMCs from blood, taken more than 4 days after vaccination. This TCR came from a man aged 50-60 years who received an inactivated influenza vaccine. CDR3 nucleotides: TGCGCCAGCCTAGTGGCGCTGGAAGAGACCCAGTACTTC. Translation: CASLVALEETQYF.